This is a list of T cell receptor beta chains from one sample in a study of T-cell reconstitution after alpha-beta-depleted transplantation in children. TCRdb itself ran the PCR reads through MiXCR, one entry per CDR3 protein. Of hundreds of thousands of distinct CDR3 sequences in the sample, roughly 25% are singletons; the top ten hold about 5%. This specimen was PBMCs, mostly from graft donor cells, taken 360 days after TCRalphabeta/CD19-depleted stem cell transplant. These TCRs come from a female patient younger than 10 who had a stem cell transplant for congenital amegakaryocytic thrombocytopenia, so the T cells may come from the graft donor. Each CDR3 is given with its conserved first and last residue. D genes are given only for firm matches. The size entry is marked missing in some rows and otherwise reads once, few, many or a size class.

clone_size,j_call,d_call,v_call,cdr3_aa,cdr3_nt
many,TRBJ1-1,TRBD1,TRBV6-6,CASSNRDRGLGFF,TGTGCCAGCAGTAACCGGGACAGGGGGCTTGGTTTCTTT
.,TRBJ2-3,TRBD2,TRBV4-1,CASSQRTGTSGSPADTQYF,TGCGCCAGCAGCCAACGAACGGGGACTAGCGGGAGTCCCGCAGATACGCAGTATTTT
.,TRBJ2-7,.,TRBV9,CASSVGPNTGREQYF,TGTGCCAGCAGCGTAGGCCCTAATACAGGGCGCGAGCAGTACTTC
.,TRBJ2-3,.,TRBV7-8,CASSLSLQRRLSTDTQYF,TGTGCCAGCAGCTTATCCCTCCAGAGGCGTTTAAGCACAGATACGCAGTATTTT
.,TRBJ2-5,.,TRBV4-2,CASSQGEVSFQETQYF,TGTGCCAGCAGCCAAGGGGAGGTGTCCTTTCAAGAGACCCAGTACTTC
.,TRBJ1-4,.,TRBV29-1,CSAHLTRGGKLFF,TGCAGCGCCCACCTGACCCGCGGGGGAAAACTGTTTTTT
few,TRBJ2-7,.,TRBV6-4,CASSPDPSYEQYF,TGTGCCAGCAGTCCAGACCCCTCCTACGAGCAGTACTTC
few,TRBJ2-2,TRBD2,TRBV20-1,CSADGLAGGPGTGELFF,TGCAGTGCCGACGGACTAGCGGGGGGGCCGGGTACCGGGGAGCTGTTTTTT
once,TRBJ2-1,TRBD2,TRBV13,CASSSWGGGYNEQFF,TGTGCCAGCAGCTCCTGGGGCGGGGGCTACAATGAGCAGTTCTTC
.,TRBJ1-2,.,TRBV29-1,CSVEKGSTYGYTF,TGCAGCGTTGAAAAGGGCAGTACCTATGGCTACACCTTC
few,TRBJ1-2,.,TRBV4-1,CASSQPHPGEPNYGYTF,TGCGCCAGCAGCCAACCCCACCCAGGGGAACCTAACTATGGCTACACCTTC
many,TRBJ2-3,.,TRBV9,CASSTGTSADTQYF,TGTGCCAGCAGCACGGGAACCAGCGCTGATACGCAGTATTTT
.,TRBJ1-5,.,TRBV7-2,CASSPNRANSNQPQHF,TGTGCCAGCAGCCCAAACAGGGCTAATAGCAATCAGCCCCAGCATTTT
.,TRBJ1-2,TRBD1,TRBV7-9,CASSPRTGENYGYTF,TGTGCCAGCAGCCCCAGGACAGGGGAGAACTATGGCTACACCTTC
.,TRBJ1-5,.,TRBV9,CASSVEGSSNQPQHF,TGTGCCAGCAGCGTAGAAGGCAGTAGCAATCAGCCCCAGCATTTT
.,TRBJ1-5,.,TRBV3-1,CASSQGGYSNQPQHF,TGTGCCAGCAGCCAAGGGGGGTATAGCAATCAGCCCCAGCATTTT
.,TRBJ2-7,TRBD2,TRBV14,CASSRAGTSGAYEQYF,TGTGCCAGCAGCCGCGCCGGGACTAGCGGAGCCTACGAGCAGTACTTC
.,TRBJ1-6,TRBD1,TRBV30,CAWRVRDRNSPLHF,TGTGCCTGGAGGGTAAGGGACAGGAACTCACCCCTCCACTTT
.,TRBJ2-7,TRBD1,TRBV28,CASRPTGGGYEQYF,TGTGCCAGCAGACCTACAGGGGGCGGGTACGAGCAGTACTTC
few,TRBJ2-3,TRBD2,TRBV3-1,CASSQWTSGADTQYF,TGTGCCAGCAGCCAATGGACTAGCGGCGCAGATACGCAGTATTTT
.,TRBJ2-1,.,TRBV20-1,CSARVAELLNNEQFF,TGCAGTGCTAGAGTAGCGGAGCTTCTAAACAATGAGCAGTTCTTC
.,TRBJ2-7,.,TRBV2,CASSERSGGPYEQYF,TGTGCCAGCAGTGAGAGGTCTGGGGGTCCCTACGAGCAGTACTTC
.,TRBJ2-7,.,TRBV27,CASSQSGPAYEQYF,TGTGCCAGCAGTCAAAGCGGGCCAGCCTACGAGCAGTACTTC